This T cell receptor beta chain appears in the sequencing data of a study of human T cells and chemical hapten exposure. From the RACE reads, TCRdb called clonotypes with MiXCR, one entry per CDR3 protein. The data contain approximately 90,000 distinct CDR3 sequences, about 10% of them singletons. The V end lost 8 bases, the J end lost 0 bases, and 9 bases lay between the germline ends. This CDR3 has 13 amino acids. Per germline, CDR1 ENHRY and CDR2 SYGVKD. Indicated time point: patch test 1, 2 weeks after DPC sensitization. Treatment: therapeutic diphenylcyclopropenone sensitization with weekly scalp DPC. There are many counts of this clonotype.

This chain connects TRBV10-3 to TRBJ2-3, with D unresolved. The starting material was whole blood, obtained in connection with sensitization to the hapten diphenylcyclopropenone (DPC). The origin of this receptor is a man aged 35 to 55 with alopecia areata. Some clones in this sample may be carry-over from other donors' samples. CDR3 in DNA: TGTGCCATCTCTCCGGATAGCACAGATACGCAGTATTTT. Its translation is CAISPDSTDTQYF.